A selection of T cell receptor beta chains follows, all from one sample in a study of blood T cell repertoires in COVID-19. Profiled with immunoSEQ multiplex PCR; TCRdb holds only in-frame clones, not every one. Here the sample spans approximately 97,000 clones, approximately 84% being singletons. The sequencing sample was made of peripheral blood. These receptors were obtained from a man aged 55 to 69 with acute or convalescent COVID-19. Each CDR3 is given with its conserved first and last residue. D genes are given only for firm matches. Rows may omit the clone size; those that give it use once, few, many or a size class.

clone_size	j_call	d_call	v_call	cdr3_nt	cdr3_aa
NA	TRBJ2-5	NA	TRBV18	TGTGCCAGCTCACCAGTTCCTCCAGGGCGCCTTGGGACCCAGTACTTC	CASSPVPPGRLGTQYF
NA	TRBJ2-3	NA	TRBV7-2	TGTGCCAGCAGCTTAGAGGATTACAGTCCTTCTAATTTT	CASSLEDYSPSNF
NA	TRBJ2-5	NA	TRBV5-6	TGTGCCAGCAGCTCTCTAGGAGGGACCCAGTACTTC	CASSSLGGTQYF
NA	TRBJ2-2	TRBD1	TRBV18	TGTGCCAGCTCACGACAGGGGCGGGACACCGGGGAGCTGTTTTTT	CASSRQGRDTGELFF
NA	TRBJ1-5	NA	TRBV9	TGTGCCAGCAGCGTAGGTCTAGCGGGTCAGCCCCAGCATTTT	CASSVGLAGQPQHF
once	TRBJ2-1	NA	TRBV2	TGTGCCAGCCCCCACCCCAGGACAGTTTACAATGAGCAGTTCTTC	CASPHPRTVYNEQFF
NA	TRBJ2-6	TRBD1	TRBV27	TGTGCCAGCAATTCCCAATTTCCGGGACAGGGGTTCTCTGGGGCCAACGTCCTGACTTTC	CASNSQFPGQGFSGANVLTF
NA	TRBJ2-5	NA	TRBV5-1	TGCGCCAGCAGCCTACAGGGACAAGAGACCCAGTACTTC	CASSLQGQETQYF
NA	TRBJ2-5	NA	TRBV6-2/TRBV6-3	TGTGCCAGCAGTTACGAGGGCGGGATTGGGAGAGAGACCCAGTACTTC	CASSYEGGIGRETQYF
NA	TRBJ2-1	NA	TRBV12-3/TRBV12-4	TGTGCCAGCAGCCTCGAACCGGGACAAATAACGTTCTTC	CASSLEPGQITFF
NA	TRBJ2-1	TRBD2	TRBV7-8	TGTGCCAGCAGCTTTCTTCTAGCGGGCTCGAGCTCCTACAATGAGCAGTTCTTC	CASSFLLAGSSSYNEQFF
NA	TRBJ1-3	TRBD1	TRBV7-9	TGTGCCAGCAGCTTAGCGCAGGGGGCATTTGGAAACACCATATATTTT	CASSLAQGAFGNTIYF
NA	TRBJ2-5	TRBD1	TRBV28	TGTGCCAGCAGTACCATGTCCCTGGACAGGGGGGGCAAAGAGACCCAGTACTTC	CASSTMSLDRGGKETQYF
NA	TRBJ2-3	NA	TRBV7-8	TGTGCCAGCAGCTTTAGAGTAGGCGACTCGGGAAAAGATACGCAGTATTTT	CASSFRVGDSGKDTQYF
NA	TRBJ1-2	TRBD1	TRBV19	TGTGCCAGTAGTATTACGGGACAGGGAGTGCGCTATGGCTACACCTTC	CASSITGQGVRYGYTF
NA	TRBJ2-3	NA	TRBV10-3	TGTGCCAGCACCCTAGGAGCGTCTAGCACAGATACGCAGTATTTT	CASTLGASSTDTQYF
NA	TRBJ2-5	TRBD2	TRBV11-2	TGTGCCAGCAAGGGACTAGCGGGAATCCAAGAGACCCAGTACTTC	CASKGLAGIQETQYF
NA	TRBJ2-2	NA	TRBV5-1	TGCGCCAGCAGCTTGTACGCAACAGGGAACACCGGGGAGCTGTTTTTT	CASSLYATGNTGELFF
once	TRBJ1-6	NA	TRBV18	TGTGCCAGCTCACCAAATCAGGGGAATAATTCACCCCTCCACTTT	CASSPNQGNNSPLHF
NA	TRBJ2-3	TRBD2	TRBV6-5	TGTGCCAGCAGTACAGCGGGGATCAACACAGATACGCAGTATTTT	CASSTAGINTDTQYF
NA	TRBJ1-5	NA	TRBV30	TGTGCCTGGAGTGTATTTAATGAGGATCAGCCCCAGCATTTT	CAWSVFNEDQPQHF
NA	TRBJ1-3	TRBD1	TRBV7-2	TGTGCCAGCAGCCCAGACAGCAACAGGGGGAGAGGAAACACCATATATTTT	CASSPDSNRGRGNTIYF
few	TRBJ1-4	TRBD1	TRBV30	TGTGCCTGGAGTGTACAGACAGGGACCTATGAAAAACTGTTTTTT	CAWSVQTGTYEKLFF
NA	TRBJ2-1	TRBD2	TRBV24-1	TGTGCCACCAGTGGGGTAGACAGCCTTGGACTAGTCGATAGCCCGGATAATACCTACAATGAGCAGTTCTTC	CATSGVDSLGLVDSPDNTYNEQFF
NA	TRBJ2-6	NA	TRBV28	TGTGCCAGCAGTTTAGACAACTCTGGGGCCAACGTCCTGACTTTC	CASSLDNSGANVLTF
NA	TRBJ1-1	TRBD1	TRBV7-2	TGTGCCAGTAAACAGGGGGCCGGGAACACTGAAGCTTTCTTT	CASKQGAGNTEAFF
NA	TRBJ2-7	NA	TRBV27	TGTGCCAGCAGCTCAGGGCACGAGCAGTACTTC	CASSSGHEQYF
few	TRBJ2-2	NA	TRBV7-8	TGTGCCAGCAGCTTAGGACTAAGGAACACCGGGGAGCTGTTTTTT	CASSLGLRNTGELFF
NA	TRBJ2-3	NA	TRBV25-1	TGTGCCAGCAGTGAATGGAGTCTCAGGGCAGATACGCAGTATTTT	CASSEWSLRADTQYF
NA	TRBJ2-5	NA	TRBV5-4	TGTGCCAGCAGCTCCCGGACTATGGGGGAGACCCAGTACTTC	CASSSRTMGETQYF
NA	TRBJ2-2	NA	TRBV2	TGTGCCAGCACGAGACAGGACCGCGGCGGGGAGCTGTTTTTT	CASTRQDRGGELFF
NA	TRBJ1-2	NA	TRBV7-2	TGTGCCAGCAGCTTAGGTGCGGTAGAGTCGATGGGTTATGGCTACACCTTC	CASSLGAVESMGYGYTF
NA	TRBJ1-1	NA	TRBV6-6	TGTGCCAGCACCTACCTAGGAGGGAACACTGAAGCTTTCTTT	CASTYLGGNTEAFF
once	TRBJ1-1	TRBD1	TRBV5-1	TGCGCCAGCAGCTTGGGGGGACAGGGAATTTCTGAAGCTTTCTTT	CASSLGGQGISEAFF
NA	TRBJ1-5	NA	TRBV6-2/TRBV6-3	TGTGCCAGCAGTTACTCGTTTCAGCAGCCCCAGCATTTT	CASSYSFQQPQHF
NA	TRBJ2-3	TRBD2	TRBV5-4	TGTGCCACCTGGACTAGCGGCCTCAGACCTCTTAGCACAGATACGCAGTATTTT	CATWTSGLRPLSTDTQYF
once	TRBJ2-3	TRBD1	TRBV27	TGTGCCAGCAGACGACAGGGGGCAGATACGCAGTATTTT	CASRRQGADTQYF
NA	TRBJ2-7	NA	TRBV5-1	TGCGCCAGCAGCTTGGTCCAATCCCACTACGAGCAGTACTTC	CASSLVQSHYEQYF
NA	TRBJ1-2	TRBD1	TRBV5-1	TGCGCCAGCAGCAAACCGGGACAGGGGGGCGAGGGCTACACCTTC	CASSKPGQGGEGYTF
NA	TRBJ2-1	TRBD2	TRBV5-6	TGTGCCAGCAGCTACGGGACTAGCGGGGCAAACAATGAGCAGTTCTTC	CASSYGTSGANNEQFF
NA	TRBJ2-4	NA	TRBV5-1	TGCGCCAGCAGCTTGGCGGGAGACATTCAGTACTTC	CASSLAGDIQYF
NA	TRBJ1-6	TRBD1	TRBV6-2/TRBV6-3	TGTGCCAGCAGTTACCTGGGACAGGCCCTCCGGCCCCTCCACTTT	CASSYLGQALRPLHF
NA	TRBJ2-7	TRBD2	TRBV25-1	TGTGCCAGCAGTGAATGGGGGGGAGGGAGCTCCTACGAGCAGTACTTC	CASSEWGGGSSYEQYF
NA	TRBJ1-2	NA	TRBV30	TGTGCCTGGAGTACTAAGGAATGTGGCTATGGCTACACCTTC	CAWSTKECGYGYTF
NA	TRBJ1-2	NA	TRBV6-1	TGTGCCAGCAGTGAAAACAGTAACTATGGCTACACCTTC	CASSENSNYGYTF
NA	TRBJ1-1	TRBD1	TRBV19	TGTGCCAGTAGTCGAGGGGGCGCGAGGAACACTGAAGCTTTCTTT	CASSRGGARNTEAFF
NA	TRBJ2-7	TRBD1	TRBV18	TGTGCCAGCTCACGCGCAACAGGGGAGTACGAGCAGTACTTC	CASSRATGEYEQYF
NA	TRBJ2-7	TRBD1	TRBV5-4	TGTGCCAGCAGCAGCGGACAGGGGGCGATTTACGAGCAGTACTTC	CASSSGQGAIYEQYF
NA	TRBJ2-5	NA	TRBV5-6	TGTGCCAGCAGTTCGGGGGTTGGAGAGACCCAGTACTTC	CASSSGVGETQYF
NA	TRBJ1-5	TRBD1	TRBV7-2	TGTGCCAGCAGCCCCTGGACAGGGTTTAGTCAGCCCCAGCATTTT	CASSPWTGFSQPQHF
NA	TRBJ1-2	NA	TRBV11-3	TGTGCCAGCAGCGTCGCAGGGGCAGGTGGCTACACCTTC	CASSVAGAGGYTF
NA	TRBJ2-1	TRBD1	TRBV7-2	TGTGCCAGCAGCTTATCGCGGACAGGGTTAGGTGAGCAGTTCTTC	CASSLSRTGLGEQFF
NA	TRBJ1-6	NA	TRBV6-5	TGTGCCAGCAGTTACTCGGGAGACTTTTCCGTACCCCTCCACTTT	CASSYSGDFSVPLHF
NA	TRBJ2-6	NA	TRBV2	TGTGCCAGCAGTGAACTCGGGATCTCTGGGGCCAACGTCCTGACTTTC	CASSELGISGANVLTF
NA	TRBJ2-7	TRBD2	TRBV6-5	TGTGCCAGCAGTTACTCTGGGAGGGGACGGCTTTCGGAGCAGTACTTC	CASSYSGRGRLSEQYF
NA	TRBJ2-7	NA	TRBV18	TGTGCCAGCTCACCACCGGGCCGCACCCTCCCCGAGCAGTACTTC	CASSPPGRTLPEQYF
NA	TRBJ2-7	TRBD2	TRBV5-1	TGCGCCAGCAGCTTGGCACGGGGGGGCATATACGAGCAGTACTTC	CASSLARGGIYEQYF